Sequencing of this TCR beta chain was carried out in a study of T cell repertoires in cytomegalovirus infection. Deletions cut 3 bases from V and 4 bases from J, with 14 bases between. The CDR3 extends over 15 amino acids. Germline-derived CDR1 and CDR2 are SGHRS and YFSETQ. One entry per CDR3 protein results from TCRdb running MiXCR on the reads. The sample yields more than 250,000 distinct CDR3 sequences, roughly 13% seen once. The chain has TRBV5-1 and TRBJ2-1, with D perhaps matching TRBD2 (5 bases). The sequenced sample consisted of PBMCs. The TCR originated in a human donor in good health (CMV status not recorded). Some clones in this sample may be carry-over from other donors' samples. CDR3: CASSSIQRGYNEQFF. CDR3 sequence (DNA): TGCGCCAGCAGCTCGATCCAGCGCGGGTACAATGAGCAGTTCTTC.